These 32 T cell receptor beta chains came from one sample sequenced in a study of T cell changes during pregnancy in multiple sclerosis. Sequencing was performed with immunoSEQ multiplex PCR; in TCRdb, only in-frame clones are kept and a portion is missing. The sample holds under 90,000 clones; about 91% are singletons and the top ten take more than 1.1%. Source: peripheral blood, taken in the second trimester of pregnancy. The source of these receptors is a female donor in good health, enrolled as a control in a pregnancy study.

This chain joins TRBV28 and TRBJ1-5; unclear D gene. This CDR3 has 15 amino acids. Germline CDR1 and CDR2: MDHEN and SYDVKM. The V and J ends lost 7 bases and 2 bases respectively, with 15 bases between them. CDR3: CASTLRVRGNQPQHF. The CDR3 DNA sequence: TGTGCCAGCACCTTGCGGGTGAGGGGCAATCAGCCCCAGCATTTT.

CDR3 region: CSAAPRDTQYF. In DNA, the CDR3 is TGCAGTGCCGCCCCTAGGGATACGCAGTATTTT. V usage is TRBV20-1 and J usage is TRBJ2-3; D gene uncertain. Per the germline V gene, CDR1 is DFQATT and CDR2 is SNEGSKA (reference sequence). The CDR3 length is 11 residues. Trimming took off 6 bases at V and 6 bases at J, with 10 bases between the two ends.

V is TRBV14 and J is TRBJ2-7, with D perhaps TRBD1 (6 bases). The CDR3 loop spans 15 amino acids. The germline V and J ends were trimmed by 4 bases and 7 bases, with 20 bases remaining between them. Per the germline V gene, CDR1 is SGHDN and CDR2 is FVKESK. CDR3 sequence: CASSPRRAGAMEQYF. The DNA of the CDR3 is TGTGCCAGCAGCCCCAGGCGGGCAGGGGCAATGGAGCAGTACTTC.

This chain uses TRBV11-2 with TRBJ1-2; 10 bases match TRBD1. Germline values: CDR1 SGHAT, CDR2 FQNNGV. The CDR3 is made up of 16 amino acids. The V and J ends lost 1 base and 4 bases, in that order; junction bases with no gene match: 6. The CDR3 loop reads CASSLARDRGSYGYTF. The DNA for the CDR3 is TGTGCCAGCAGCTTAGCTAGGGACAGGGGCAGCTATGGCTACACCTTC.

The V call is TRBV2, the J call TRBJ2-1, with 7 nucleotides matching TRBD1. The trim removed 1 base at V and 8 bases at J, leaving 5 bases unmatched. Germline CDR1 and CDR2: SNHLY and FYNNEI. The CDR3 runs to 14 residues. The chain's CDR3 is CASSEGTGKDEQFF. In nucleotides, the CDR3 is TGTGCCAGCAGTGAAGGGACAGGCAAGGATGAGCAGTTCTTC.

This clone occurred once. The chain couples TRBV2 to TRBJ2-7; 13 bases line up with TRBD2. The CDR3 consists of 15 residues. V trimming: 6 bases; J trimming: 2 bases; junction bases outside the gene matches: 4. Germline V gene data show CDR1 as SNHLY and CDR2 as FYNNEI. The CDR3 DNA reads as TGTGCCAGCAGCCTAGGGACTAGCGGGGCCTACGAGCAGTACTTC. It is translated as CASSLGTSGAYEQYF.

V gene TRBV19 combines with J gene TRBJ1-3; D gene ambiguous. The length of the CDR3 is 13 residues. The V end was cut by 6 bases, the J end by 0 bases, with 6 bases between. Germline CDR1 and CDR2: LNHDA and SQIVND (reference sequence). The CDR3 reads CASSAVSGNTIYF. CDR3 nucleotide sequence: TGTGCCAGTAGCGCAGTCTCTGGAAACACCATATATTTT.

This clone was detected once. The chain recombines TRBV5-1 with TRBJ2-1; D is uncertain. V was shortened by 4 bases and J by 2 bases, with 13 bases between the two germline ends. The V gene's germline CDR1 is SGHRS and CDR2 YFSETQ. The CDR3 consists of 15 residues. This CDR3 is CASSTTNSPYNEQFF. The CDR3 DNA follows: TGCGCCAGCAGCACGACAAATAGTCCCTACAATGAGCAGTTCTTC.

The chain recombines TRBV28 with TRBJ1-5, with 8 bases fitting TRBD1. The germline V gene has CDR1 MDHEN and CDR2 SYDVKM. The CDR3 totals 13 residues. V trimming: 7 bases; J trimming: 9 bases; junction bases outside the gene matches: 8. This chain's CDR3 is CASTRTGPGPQHF. The CDR3 DNA reads as TGTGCCAGCACCCGGACAGGGCCGGGGCCCCAGCATTTT. The whole variable domain, remainder taken from reference TRBV28 and TRBJ1-5, is DVKVTQSSRYLVKRTGEKVFLECVQDMDHENMFWYRQDPGLGLRLIYFSYDVKMKEKGDIPEGYSVSREKKERFSLILESASTNQTSMYLCASTRTGPGPQHFGDGTRLSIL.

The CDR3 sequence: CASSPEAGAQNYGYTF. CDR3 bases: TGTGCCAGCTCACCAGAGGCAGGGGCGCAGAACTATGGCTACACCTTC. This rearrangement joins TRBV18 to TRBJ1-2; perhaps TRBD1 as D (6 bases). Germline lookup yields CDR1 KGHSH and CDR2 LQKENI. V lost 2 bases, J lost 2 bases, and 15 bases lay in between. This CDR3 comprises 16 residues.

This clone appeared a single time. Here the CDR3 DNA reads TGCGCCAGCAGATCTACCCCCTCTGGAAACACCATATATTTT. This encodes CASRSTPSGNTIYF. The rearrangement joins TRBV5-1 to TRBJ1-3; no clear D gene. There are 14 residues in the CDR3. V was shortened by 5 bases and J by 0 bases, with 9 bases between the two germline ends. CDR1 is SGHRS and CDR2 is YFSETQ in the germline V gene.

V gene TRBV7-2 combines with J gene TRBJ2-7; 12 bases fit TRBD2. The germline gives CDR1 SGHTA, CDR2 FQGNSA. CDR3 size: 16 residues. The V gene end was trimmed by 3 bases and the J gene end by 3 bases; junction bases not matched to a gene: 6. The CDR3, as DNA: TGTGCCAGCAGCTTTCCGACTAGCGGGAGCCTCTACGAGCAGTACTTC. Protein: CASSFPTSGSLYEQYF.

The chain carries TRBV9 and TRBJ1-5; TRBD1 is a possible D gene (5 bases). The germline CDR1 and CDR2 sequences are SGDLS and YYNGEE. The CDR3 has 13 amino acids. V was cut by 7 bases and J by 2 bases, with 10 bases left in between. The DNA of the CDR3 is TGTGCCAGCGGGGGGTCAGGCAATCAGCCCCAGCATTTT. Translating gives CASGGSGNQPQHF.

The chain links TRBV4-1 to TRBJ2-3; 9 bases fit TRBD2. Germline CDR1 reads MGHRA; CDR2 reads YSYEKL. This CDR3 contains 15 residues. V shed 7 bases and J 2 bases; nucleotides not matched to a gene: 7. The CDR3 here is CASKPAGGLTDTQYF. The DNA for the CDR3 is TGCGCCAGCAAACCAGCGGGGGGCCTCACAGATACGCAGTATTTT.

This clone has just one count. The chain couples TRBV18 to TRBJ1-2; 9 positions match TRBD1. The V gene end was trimmed by 6 bases and the J gene end by 1 base; junction bases not matched to a gene: 6. The CDR3 is 15 amino acids. Germline V lookup: CDR1 KGHSH, CDR2 LQKENI. As DNA, the CDR3 is TGTGCCAGCTCGCCTACAGGGGGCCATAACTATGGCTACACCTTC. It is translated as CASSPTGGHNYGYTF.

This clone has just one count. The V call is TRBV7-9, the J call TRBJ2-4, with D unresolved. Trimming cost V 6 bases and J 0 bases, with 9 bases left between them. Germline assignment: CDR1 SEHNR and CDR2 FQNEAQ (reference sequence). The CDR3 runs to 14 residues. The CDR3 loop reads CASRPTVAKNIQYF. In DNA, the CDR3 is TGTGCCAGCAGGCCCACAGTAGCCAAAAACATTCAGTACTTC.

V is TRBV11-3 and J is TRBJ2-3; D ambiguous. Per the germline V gene, CDR1 is SGHNT and CDR2 is YENEEA. This CDR3 is 17 amino acids long. V was pared by 1 base and J by 1 base, with 15 bases between. CDR3 protein: CASSLGHRESGTDTQYF. The CDR3 DNA follows: TGTGCCAGCAGCTTAGGACACCGAGAGTCGGGCACAGATACGCAGTATTTT.

The V and J genes are TRBV6-5 and TRBJ2-3, with TRBD2 as a possible D gene (5 bases). There are 15 residues in the CDR3. Trimming took 6 bases from V and 1 from J, leaving 14 bases between them. Germline loops: CDR1 MNHEY, CDR2 SVGAGI. The CDR3 spells CASRKTSSRTDTQYF. For the CDR3, the DNA is TGTGCCAGCAGAAAAACTAGTTCTCGCACAGATACGCAGTATTTT.

This sequence joins TRBV5-1 and TRBJ2-7, with D hard to call. The CDR3 length is 14 residues. CDR1 and CDR2 from the germline V gene are SGHRS and YFSETQ. The germline V and J ends were trimmed by 1 base and 3 bases, with 11 bases remaining between them. CDR3 in DNA: TGCGCCAGCAGCTTGTCTCAAGCTGACTACGAGCAGTACTTC. Residues: CASSLSQADYEQYF.

The V call is TRBV11-2, the J call TRBJ2-7, with 9 bases lining up with TRBD1. V lost 4 bases to trimming and J lost 3 bases; unmatched junction nucleotides: 7. The CDR3 length is 15 residues. Germline CDR1 SGHAT, CDR2 FQNNGV. CDR3 nucleotides: TGTGCCAGCAGCTGGGCCCCGGGACAGGGCTACGAGCAGTACTTC. Its protein is CASSWAPGQGYEQYF.

V and J are TRBV29-1 and TRBJ1-1, with 8 bases that match TRBD1. The CDR3 consists of 13 residues. Per germline, CDR1 SQVTM and CDR2 ANQGSEA. V trimming: 4 bases; J trimming: 5 bases; junction bases outside the gene matches: 6. The DNA for the CDR3 is TGCAGCGTTGGAGGACAGGGAGTAACTGAAGCTTTCTTT. It translates to CSVGGQGVTEAFF.

V gene TRBV9 combines with J gene TRBJ2-1; 7 bases agree with TRBD2. Germline values: CDR1 SGDLS, CDR2 YYNGEE. The CDR3 loop spans 15 amino acids. J lost 4 bases, V lost 3 bases, and 7 bases had no gene match. The CDR3 loop is CASSEGRGVYNEQFF. The CDR3, as DNA: TGTGCCAGCAGCGAGGGACGGGGGGTTTACAATGAGCAGTTCTTC.

This clone appeared once. The rearrangement links TRBV7-8 to TRBJ2-2; 11 bases match TRBD2. Germline loops: CDR1 SGHVS, CDR2 FQNEAQ. V lost 6 bases to trimming and J lost 5 bases; unmatched junction nucleotides: 17. The CDR3 spans 19 residues. In DNA form, the CDR3 reads TGTGCCAGCAGACTCAGAGATATAGCGGGAGGGCCGAGAACCGGGGAGCTGTTTTTT. It translates to CASRLRDIAGGPRTGELFF.

This chain joins TRBV6-4 and TRBJ2-1; D is possibly TRBD1 (6 bases). Looked up from germline, CDR1 is MRHNA and CDR2 is SNTAGT. The germline V and J ends were trimmed by 5 bases and 7 bases, with 18 bases remaining between them. This CDR3 is built from 15 residues. CDR3 DNA: TGTGCCAGCAGTCCAGGGGTCACAGGAGGAAATGAGCAGTTCTTC. It codes for CASSPGVTGGNEQFF.

The chain employs TRBV29-1 and TRBJ2-7; 7 bases align to TRBD1. Trimming took 4 bases from V and 0 from J; bases not matched to a gene: 6. Germline values: CDR1 SQVTM, CDR2 ANQGSEA. The CDR3 totals 14 residues. As DNA, the CDR3 is TGCAGCGTTGCTCAGGGGGTTTACTCCTACGAGCAGTACTTC. Translation: CSVAQGVYSYEQYF.

This clone was recorded once. This chain links TRBV27 with TRBJ2-1; 8 bases line up with TRBD2. V shed 6 bases, J shed 8 bases, and the junction held 12 bases outside the gene matches. Germline values: CDR1 MNHEY, CDR2 SMNVEV (reference sequence). The CDR3 contains 15 residues. The CDR3 protein is CASSPTGGRFDEQFF. The DNA for the CDR3 is TGTGCCAGCAGCCCTACTGGCGGGAGGTTCGATGAGCAGTTCTTC.

This chain connects TRBV12-5 to TRBJ1-1; no reliable D call. V was clipped by 6 bases and J by 6 bases, with 14 bases between them. The CDR3 consists of 13 residues. Germline V gene sequence: CDR1 LGHNT, CDR2 FRNRAP. The CDR3 region has the DNA TGTGCTAGTGGCCTTACAGAGGGCGCTGAAGCTTTCTTT. Its protein is CASGLTEGAEAFF.

The rearrangement joins TRBV19 to TRBJ1-4, with TRBD1 matching over 8 bases. V gave up 8 bases and J gave up 6 bases; unmatched junction bases: 14. Germline V gene sequence: CDR1 LNHDA, CDR2 SQIVND (reference sequence). CDR3 length: 16 residues. The CDR3 reads CASRSRSRTGHEKLFF. In DNA, the CDR3 is TGTGCCAGTCGAAGTCGTTCTCGGACAGGGCATGAAAAACTGTTTTTT.

The V gene is TRBV4-1, the J gene TRBJ1-5; 8 bases line up with TRBD1. This CDR3 spans 14 amino acids. V was clipped by 3 bases and J by 6 bases; unmatched bases: 4. In germline, CDR1 is MGHRA, CDR2 YSYEKL. CDR3 sequence (DNA): TGCGCCAGCAGCCAGGACAGGGCGGGTCAGCCCCAGCATTTT. This translates into CASSQDRAGQPQHF.

This chain links TRBV7-2 with TRBJ2-5; the D gene is possibly TRBD1 (5 bases). Germline CDR1 is SGHTA and CDR2 is FQGNSA. This CDR3 contains 15 residues. The V end lost 4 bases, the J end lost 5 bases, and 17 bases lay between the germline ends. This CDR3 reads CASSSWSQGGETQYF. For the CDR3, the DNA is TGTGCCAGCAGCTCGTGGAGTCAGGGCGGTGAGACCCAGTACTTC.

The rearrangement joins TRBV11-3 to TRBJ1-5, with 7 nucleotides matching TRBD1. The J segment lost 4 bases and the V segment lost 5 bases, leaving 8 bases of the junction unmatched. The germline V gene has CDR1 SGHNT and CDR2 YENEEA. The CDR3 consists of 15 residues. In DNA form, the CDR3 reads TGTGCCAGCAGCCTGTCCGGGACAGTAAATCAGCCCCAGCATTTT. This codes for CASSLSGTVNQPQHF.

As for this clone: Relative to the germline gene, one junction end is altered; a read error may explain this. The chain carries TRBV7-7 and TRBJ2-7; 13 nucleotides agree with TRBD2. Germline-derived CDR1 and CDR2 are SSHAT and FNYEAQ (reference sequence). The CDR3 consists of 15 residues. The CDR3 sequence: CASSPGLAGHYEQYF. The CDR3, as DNA: TGTGCTAGCAGTCCGGGACTAGCGGGGCACTACGAGCAGTACTTC.